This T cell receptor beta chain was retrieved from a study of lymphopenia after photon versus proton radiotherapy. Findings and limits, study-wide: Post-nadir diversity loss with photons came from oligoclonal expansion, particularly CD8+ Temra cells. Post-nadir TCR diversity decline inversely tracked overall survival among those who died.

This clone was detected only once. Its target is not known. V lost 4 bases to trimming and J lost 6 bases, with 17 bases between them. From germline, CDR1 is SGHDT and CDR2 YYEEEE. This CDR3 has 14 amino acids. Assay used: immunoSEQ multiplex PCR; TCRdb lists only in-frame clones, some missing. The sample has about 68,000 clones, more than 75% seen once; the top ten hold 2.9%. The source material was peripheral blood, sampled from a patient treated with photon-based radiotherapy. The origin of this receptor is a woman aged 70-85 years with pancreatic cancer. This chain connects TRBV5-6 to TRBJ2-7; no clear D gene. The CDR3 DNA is TGTGCCAGCAGCGCCCCCCTCTCGGCCGCCGAGCAGTACTTC. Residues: CASSAPLSAAEQYF.